This T cell receptor (beta chain) originates from a study of T cell changes during pregnancy in multiple sclerosis. Produced via immunoSEQ multiplex PCR; TCRdb's table is partial and in-frame only. The sample shows 56,000 or so clones, over 80% of them seen only once. This clone was seen only a few times. Per the germline V gene, CDR1 is LNHDA and CDR2 is SQIVND (reference sequence). Trimming stripped 1 base from V and 11 bases from J, with 14 bases between. The length of the CDR3 is 13 residues. The receptor was isolated from a female donor with multiple sclerosis, enrolled in a pregnancy study. The specimen was CD4+ T cells from peripheral blood mononuclear cells, collected in the third trimester of pregnancy. V gene TRBV19 combines with J gene TRBJ1-1; D not certain. CDR3 in DNA: TGTGCCAGTAGTATAGCGTCCCCCGGGATGGCTTTCTTT. Amino acids: CASSIASPGMAFF.